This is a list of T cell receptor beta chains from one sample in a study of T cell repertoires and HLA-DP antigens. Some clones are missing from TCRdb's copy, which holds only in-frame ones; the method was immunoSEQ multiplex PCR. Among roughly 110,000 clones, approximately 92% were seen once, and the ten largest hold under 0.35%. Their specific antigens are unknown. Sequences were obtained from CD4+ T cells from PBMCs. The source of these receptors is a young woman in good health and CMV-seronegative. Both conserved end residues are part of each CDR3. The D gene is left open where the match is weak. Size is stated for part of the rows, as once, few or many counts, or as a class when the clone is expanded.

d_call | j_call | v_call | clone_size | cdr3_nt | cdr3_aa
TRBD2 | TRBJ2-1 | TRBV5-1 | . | TGCGCCAGGCCACGGGGGGGCTGGAACAATGAGCAGTTCTTC | CARPRGGWNNEQFF
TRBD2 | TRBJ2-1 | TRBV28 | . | TGTGCCAGCAGTTTTAGGCTTGGGACTAACGACTTCTACAATGAGCAGTTCTTC | CASSFRLGTNDFYNEQFF
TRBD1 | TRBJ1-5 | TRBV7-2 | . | TGTGCCAGCAGCTCGTGGGACAGGGCGGATCAGCCCCAGCATTTT | CASSSWDRADQPQHF
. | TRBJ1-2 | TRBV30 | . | TGTGCCTGGGGAAGGAACTATGGCTACACCTTC | CAWGRNYGYTF
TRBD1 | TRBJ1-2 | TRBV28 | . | TGTGCCAGCAGGGGGGACAGGGGGCGTAACTATGGCTACACCTTC | CASRGDRGRNYGYTF
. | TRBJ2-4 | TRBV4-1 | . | TGCGCCAGCAGCCAAGACCCGACCAGGGACTTTTTAGCCAAAAACATTCAGTACTTC | CASSQDPTRDFLAKNIQYF
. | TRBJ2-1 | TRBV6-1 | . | TGTGCCAGCGACGAAGGGGGACGAGTCTACAATGAGCAGTTCTTC | CASDEGGRVYNEQFF
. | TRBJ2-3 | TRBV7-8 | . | TGTGCCAGCAGCAGCTTAGGGGGCGGGAGGAGCTCAGATACGCAGTATTTT | CASSSLGGGRSSDTQYF
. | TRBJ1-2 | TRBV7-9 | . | TGTGCCAGCAGCTCGGCCCGAAGCTACACCTTC | CASSSARSYTF
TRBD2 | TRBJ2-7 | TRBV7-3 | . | TGTGCCAGCAGCTTGAAAGCGGGAGTCGGGGAGCAGTACTTC | CASSLKAGVGEQYF
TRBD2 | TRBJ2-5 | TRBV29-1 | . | TGCAGCGCCGGAGCGGGACGGCGAGAGACCCAGTACTTC | CSAGAGRRETQYF
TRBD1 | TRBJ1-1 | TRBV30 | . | TGTGCCTGGAGTGGGGACAGGGCATCTGAAGCTTTCTTT | CAWSGDRASEAFF
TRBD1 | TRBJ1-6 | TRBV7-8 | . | TGTGCCAGCAGCGACCGACAGGGGTGGAATTCACCCCTCCACTTT | CASSDRQGWNSPLHF
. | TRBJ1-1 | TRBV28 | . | TGTGCCAGCAGCCCTAGAGGGGGTACGAACACTGAAGCTTTCTTT | CASSPRGGTNTEAFF
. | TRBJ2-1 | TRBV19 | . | TGTGCCAGTCAAGGGGGAGATATTGGACACAATGAGCAGTTCTTC | CASQGGDIGHNEQFF
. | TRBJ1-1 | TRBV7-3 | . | TGTGCCAGCAGGGGACCTGAGAACACTGAAGCTTTCTTT | CASRGPENTEAFF
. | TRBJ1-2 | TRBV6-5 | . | TGTGCCAGCAGTTCTGCTAGGGGTTACGACTATGGCTACACCTTC | CASSSARGYDYGYTF
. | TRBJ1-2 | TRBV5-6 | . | TGTGCCAGCAGCTTGGGCTTAGGACGGAGAAGCTATGGCTACACCTTC | CASSLGLGRRSYGYTF
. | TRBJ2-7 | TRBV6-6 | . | TGTGCCACCAACGCCGGGGGCACCTACGAGCAGTACTTC | CATNAGGTYEQYF
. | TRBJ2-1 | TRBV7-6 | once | TGTGCCAGCAGCTTACGTCCCTCTCCGATCGCTTTGAACAATGAGCAGTTCTTC | CASSLRPSPIALNNEQFF
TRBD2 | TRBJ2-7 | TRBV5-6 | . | TGTGCCAGCAGCGCAACCGGGACTAGCGGGAGGTTCGAGCAGTACTTC | CASSATGTSGRFEQYF
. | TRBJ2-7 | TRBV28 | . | TGTGCCAGCACGGGGGCCTCCTACGAGCAGTACTTC | CASTGASYEQYF
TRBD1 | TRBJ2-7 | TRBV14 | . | TGTGCCAGCAGCCAAAGGGGGCGCGGGTTTCACGAGCAGTACTTC | CASSQRGRGFHEQYF
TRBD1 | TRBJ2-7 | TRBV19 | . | TGTGCCAGTAGTATATCTGGGGACAGCCCCTACGAGCAGTACTTC | CASSISGDSPYEQYF
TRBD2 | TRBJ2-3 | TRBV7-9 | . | TGTGCCAGCAGCTTAGTCCAGCGGGGGGGCCAATCTCAAGATACGCAGTATTTT | CASSLVQRGGQSQDTQYF
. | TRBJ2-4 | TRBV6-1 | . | TGTGCCAGCCAGTCAGGACTAGCCAAAAACATTCAGTACTTC | CASQSGLAKNIQYF
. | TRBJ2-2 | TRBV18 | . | TGTGCCAGCTCACCTCACAGGGTTACGGGATTGAACACCGGGGAGCTGTTTTTT | CASSPHRVTGLNTGELFF
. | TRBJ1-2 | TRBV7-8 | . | TGTGCCAGCAGCATAACGGGGGGGGCACTGAGGTATGGCTACACCTTC | CASSITGGALRYGYTF
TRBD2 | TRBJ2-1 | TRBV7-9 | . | TGTGCCAGCAGCCCCTTGGGACTAGGGGCAAATGAGCAGTTCTTC | CASSPLGLGANEQFF
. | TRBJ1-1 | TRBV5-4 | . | TGTGCCAGCAGCAGAGACAGGAACACTGAAGCTTTCTTT | CASSRDRNTEAFF
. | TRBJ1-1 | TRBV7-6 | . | TGTGCCAGCAGCGCGACAGGGAACACTGAAGCTTTCTTT | CASSATGNTEAFF
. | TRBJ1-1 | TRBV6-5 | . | TGTGCCAGCAGACCCGATGGGGGAAGGCAAGCTTTCTTT | CASRPDGGRQAFF